This T cell receptor (beta chain) was sequenced during a study of cytomegalovirus exposure and HLA in healthy donors. Overall study: The 120 or so validation repertoires used a platform that matched the one used for the 600 to 750 first-cohort repertoires, as a later analysis reported.

General study findings and limits: Reports described diagnosis of cytomegalovirus status by the classifier as highly specific and sensitive. In vitro testing confirmed a few CMV-associated chains as specific for CMV antigens. Researchers counted over 150 TCR beta chains as cytomegalovirus-associated.

CDR3 length equals 11 residues. Trimming removed 10 bases at V and 4 bases at J, with 10 bases between. The V gene's germline CDR1 is MNHEY and CDR2 SMNVEV (reference sequence). With regard to this clone: Its antigen remains unknown.

Data came from immunoSEQ multiplex PCR; TCRdb stores just in-frame clones and leaves some out. The data show over 60,000 clones, approximately 95% seen once. The source is a young man in good health and CMV-seronegative. The gene calls are TRBV27 and TRBJ1-1; a weak D match, TRBD1 (6 bases). Sequencing input: PBMCs. The CDR3 sequence: CATRGTTEAFF. The CDR3 coding sequence is TGTGCCACCAGGGGCACCACTGAAGCTTTCTTT.